This T cell receptor (beta chain) was observed in a study of metastatic and nonmetastatic thyroid tumors. Study as a whole: Comparison of repertoires was carried out across blood and tumor or nodule tissue from malignant and benign thyroid patients.

Germline CDR1 SGHAT, CDR2 FQNNGV. The length of the CDR3 is 14 residues. The germline V and J ends were trimmed by 0 bases and 4 bases, with 7 bases remaining between them. TCRdb reprocessed the PCR reads using MiXCR. The sample holds approximately 38,000 clones, about a sixth seen once. Each patient came to thyroid surgery without any prior treatment (of any kind). The sample consisted of blood. This chain uses TRBV11-2 with TRBJ2-1; D is uncertain. The receptor was isolated from a female donor with papillary thyroid cancer or a benign thyroid nodule (not recorded which). Some clones in this sample may be carry-over from other donors' samples. Here the CDR3 DNA reads TGTGCCAGCAGCTTAGAGACGGATTACAATGAGCAGTTCTTC. Protein product: CASSLETDYNEQFF. Full variable domain (remainder filled in from reference TRBV11-2 and TRBJ2-1): EAGVAQSPRYKIIEKRQSVAFWCNPISGHATLYWYQQILGQGPKLLIQFQNNGVVDDSQLPKDRFSAERLKGVDSTLKIQPAKLEDSAVYLCASSLETDYNEQFFGPGTRLTVL.